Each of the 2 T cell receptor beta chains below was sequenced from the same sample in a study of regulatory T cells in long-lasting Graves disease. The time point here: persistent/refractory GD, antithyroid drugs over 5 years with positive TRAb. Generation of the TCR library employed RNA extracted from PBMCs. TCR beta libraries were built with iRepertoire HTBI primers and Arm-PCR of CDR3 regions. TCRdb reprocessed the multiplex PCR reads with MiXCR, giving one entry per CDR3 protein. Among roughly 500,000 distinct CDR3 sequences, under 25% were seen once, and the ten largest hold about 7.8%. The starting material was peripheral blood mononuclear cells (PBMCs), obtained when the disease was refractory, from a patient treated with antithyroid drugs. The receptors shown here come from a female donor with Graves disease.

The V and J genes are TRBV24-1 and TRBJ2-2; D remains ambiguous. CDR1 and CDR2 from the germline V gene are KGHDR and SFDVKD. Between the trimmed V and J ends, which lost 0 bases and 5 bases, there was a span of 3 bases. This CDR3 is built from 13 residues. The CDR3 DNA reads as TGTGCCACCAGTGATTTGCGTACCGGGGAGCTGTTTTTT. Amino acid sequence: CATSDLRTGELFF.

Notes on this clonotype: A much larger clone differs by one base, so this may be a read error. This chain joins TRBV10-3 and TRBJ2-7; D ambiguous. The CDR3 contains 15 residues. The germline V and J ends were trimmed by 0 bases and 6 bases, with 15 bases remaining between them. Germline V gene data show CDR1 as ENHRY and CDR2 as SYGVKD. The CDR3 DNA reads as TGTGCCATCAGTGAGTCGGTTATGGGATTCTCCGAGCAGTACTTC. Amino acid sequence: CAISESVMGFSEQYF.